Given below is one T cell receptor (beta chain) in context. The sample is drawn from a study of blood T cell repertoires in COVID-19. The wider study: Collection of acute and convalescent COVID-19 samples took place in the United States, Italy and Spain. Nucleic acid was either cDNA or gDNA, and it came from T cells, B-cell-depleted T cells, or PBMCs.

Sequencing was performed with immunoSEQ multiplex PCR; in TCRdb, only in-frame clones are kept and a portion is missing. Found here are 65,000 or so clones, approximately 80% of them singletons; the top ten hold around 25%. V was clipped by 7 bases and J by 4 bases; unmatched bases: 11. This CDR3 contains 15 residues. Germline assignment: CDR1 MNHEY and CDR2 SMNVEV (reference sequence). The chain employs TRBV27 and TRBJ1-1, with 8 bases identical to TRBD1. Sequencing input: peripheral blood. This receptor was obtained from a human donor in a cohort sampled during active COVID-19. The DNA of the CDR3 is TGTGCCAGCAACCGACAGGGGCAAGAGGGCACTGAAGCTTTCTTT. Translation: CASNRQGQEGTEAFF.